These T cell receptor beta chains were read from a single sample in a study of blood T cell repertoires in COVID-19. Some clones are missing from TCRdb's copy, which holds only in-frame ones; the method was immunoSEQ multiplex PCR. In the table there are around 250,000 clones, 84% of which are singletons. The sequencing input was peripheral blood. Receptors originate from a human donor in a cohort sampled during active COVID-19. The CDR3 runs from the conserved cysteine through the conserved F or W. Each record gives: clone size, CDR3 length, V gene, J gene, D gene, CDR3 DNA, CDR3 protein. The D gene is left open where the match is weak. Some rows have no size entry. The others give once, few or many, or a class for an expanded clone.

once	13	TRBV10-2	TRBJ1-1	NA	TGCGCCAGCAGTGTTGGAGGCAGAACGGAAGCTTTCTTT	CASSVGGRTEAFF
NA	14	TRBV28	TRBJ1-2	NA	TGTGCCAGCAGTTTTGGACAGATGCTCTATGGCTACACCTTC	CASSFGQMLYGYTF
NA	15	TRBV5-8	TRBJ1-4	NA	TGTGCCAGCAGCCTAGGCACTACGTCTAATGAAAAACTGTTTTTT	CASSLGTTSNEKLFF
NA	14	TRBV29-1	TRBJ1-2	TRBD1	TGCAGCGTAGAAACCGGGACAGGGAGTTTTGGCTACACCTTC	CSVETGTGSFGYTF
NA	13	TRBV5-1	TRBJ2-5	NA	TGCGCCAGCAGTCGGAGTAGCCAAGAGACCCAGTACTTC	CASSRSSQETQYF
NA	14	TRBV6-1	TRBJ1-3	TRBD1	TGTGCCAGCAGTTCGACAGGGGGCGAAAACACCATATATTTT	CASSSTGGENTIYF
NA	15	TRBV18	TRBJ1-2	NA	TGTGCCAGCTCAGATATCCGGGACAAAGGGCTTGGCTACACCTTC	CASSDIRDKGLGYTF
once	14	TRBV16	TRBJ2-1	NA	TGTGCCAGCAGCCAATCACGTGGGCTCGGTGAGCAGTTCTTC	CASSQSRGLGEQFF
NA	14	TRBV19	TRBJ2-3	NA	TGTGCCAGTAGTATAGGGCACAGCACAGATACGCAGTATTTT	CASSIGHSTDTQYF
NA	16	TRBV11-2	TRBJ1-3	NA	TGTGCCAGCAGCTTAGTTCCGGGGGGGGCTGGAAACACCATATATTTT	CASSLVPGGAGNTIYF
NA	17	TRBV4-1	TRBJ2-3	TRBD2	TGCGCCAGCAGCCAAGAATTGGTAGCGGGGGCCACAGATACGCAGTATTTT	CASSQELVAGATDTQYF
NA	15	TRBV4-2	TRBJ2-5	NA	TGTGCCAGCAGTCGTCGAAGGCCGACAGAACAGACCCAGTACTTC	CASSRRRPTEQTQYF
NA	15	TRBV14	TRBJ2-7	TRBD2	TGTGCCAGCAGCAAAGCGGGGGGAAGGACCTACGAGCAGTACTTC	CASSKAGGRTYEQYF
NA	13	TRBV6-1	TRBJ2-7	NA	TGTGCCAGCAGTGAATCTTTCCTAACCGAGCAGTACTTC	CASSESFLTEQYF
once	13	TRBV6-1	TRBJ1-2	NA	TGTGCCAGCAGTGACGTTGGAGGCTATGGCTACACCTTC	CASSDVGGYGYTF
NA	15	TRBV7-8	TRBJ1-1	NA	TGTGCCAGCAGCTTATCGGGAACATCGAACACTGAAGCTTTCTTT	CASSLSGTSNTEAFF
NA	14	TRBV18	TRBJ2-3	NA	TGTGCCAGCTCATCAGGCGCCAGCACAGATACGCAGTATTTT	CASSSGASTDTQYF
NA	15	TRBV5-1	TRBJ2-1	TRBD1	TGCGCCAGCAGCTTGGGTTGGACAGGCTACAATGAGCAGTTCTTC	CASSLGWTGYNEQFF
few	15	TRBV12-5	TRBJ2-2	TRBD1	TGTGCTAGCCTGACAGGGTTGCAGAACACCGGGGAGCTGTTTTTT	CASLTGLQNTGELFF
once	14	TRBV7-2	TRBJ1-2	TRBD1	TGTGCCAGCAGCTTGACAGGGGGGGACTATGGCTACACCTTC	CASSLTGGDYGYTF
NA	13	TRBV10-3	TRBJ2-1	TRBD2	TGTGCCATCAGGCCCCCGGGGGGGTATGAGCAGTTCTTC	CAIRPPGGYEQFF
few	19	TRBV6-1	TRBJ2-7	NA	TGTGCCAGCAGTGATGTCCTCAGGCAGTTAAGTGTGGGCTCCTACGAGCAGTACTTC	CASSDVLRQLSVGSYEQYF
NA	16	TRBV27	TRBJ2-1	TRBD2	TGTGCCAGCAGTTTCCCAACTAGCGGGCATTACAATGAGCAGTTCTTC	CASSFPTSGHYNEQFF